Here is one T cell receptor beta chain with its context. This clonotype has at least ten counts. This receptor's antigen is unknown. No qualities accompany the bases; no much larger clone lies one base away. From the cysteine through the phenylalanine, the CDR3 covers 15 amino acids. The DNA shown is the 45-base CDR3, in frame from base 1. Reading the germline V gene gives CDR1 MDHEN and CDR2 SYDVKM. V is shortened by 3 bases, J by 0 bases, and the region joining them spans 6 bases. This specimen belongs to a study of regulatory T cells in long-lasting Graves disease (dated by TCRdb to the early 2020s). Background for the entire study: Persistent Graves' disease was defined as antithyroid drug treatment for over 5 years with persistently positive TSH receptor autoantibodies. Peripheral blood TCR sequencing and RNA sequencing compared persistent Graves' disease patients with newly diagnosed Graves' disease patients. The study took place in China and was registered as a clinical trial. A total of approximately 35 samples were covered by TCR sequencing, comprising roughly 13 persistent and 20 newly diagnosed Graves' disease patients. Persistent Graves' disease patients in the clinical cohort had taken antithyroid drugs for roughly ten years on average. What the research found in general, with its limitations: The authors noted that the small sample size was a limitation that may lower accuracy. A larger number of public clonotypes was shared among persistent patients (fewer than 3,000) than among newly diagnosed patients (around 970). Persistent disease showed preferential use of TRBV28, TRBJ1-2 and TRBJ2-5, whereas newly diagnosed disease favored TRBV20-1 and TRBJ2-1. Only the TCR beta chain was sequenced and analyzed. Only peripheral blood was studied, because thyroid tissue, the primary lesion, was inaccessible. Lower TCR Shannon entropy and fewer highly expanded clones were observed in persistent Graves' disease patients than in newly diagnosed patients, which suggested clonal expansion.

Taken with the paper, the label for time point translates to: persistent/refractory GD, antithyroid drugs over 5 years with positive TRAb. For both TCR sequencing and RNA sequencing, RNA was extracted from PBMCs in TRIzol. Graves' disease was diagnosed according to American Thyroid Association guidelines. Recruitment of patients was carried out at an endocrinology department in Xi'an, China. Each patient gave around 9 milliliters of peripheral blood, collected in an EDTA anticoagulant tube. PBMCs were isolated by Ficoll Paque Plus density gradient separation without further T cell sorting. An Agilent 2100 Bioanalyzer and agarose gel were used to check RNA quality, and a NanoDrop 2000 was used to measure RNA concentration. Libraries were prepared through multiplex PCR. The sequencer listed for this sample is Illumina HiSeq 4000. CDR3 regions were amplified by Arm-PCR with iRepertoire HTBI primers to construct TCR beta libraries. Before sequencing, the PCR products underwent gel purification. The study's processing was this. Gene usage analysis of CDR3 amino acid clonotypes relied on the 60 or so TRBV and 15 or so TRBJ segments identified across samples. COPE and FqMerger were used to merge filtered high-quality paired reads into contigs. BLAST was used to align contigs to the IMGT TRBV, TRBD and TRBJ reference genes, and CDR3 was defined following IMGT. Any clonotype with a frequency above 0.1% was counted as a highly expanded clone. Shannon entropy served as the measure of repertoire diversity, while the Gini coefficient captured V-J evenness. Clonotypes shared by more than one individual were considered public. TCRdb reanalyzed the raw reads on its own, using fastp at Q25 for trimming and MiXCR for clone calling, and kept in-frame beta chains. Identical CDR3 protein sequences are pooled into one entry, listed with their most common genes and DNA. TCRdb, rather than the study authors, made the V and J calls. The sample contains about 430,000 distinct CDR3 sequences, 21% of them found a single time. The ten largest account for over 11% of the sample.

This receptor was obtained from a female donor with Graves disease. The sample here was peripheral blood mononuclear cells (PBMCs), taken when the disease was refractory, from a patient treated with antithyroid drugs. The chain links TRBV28 with TRBJ1-6, with the D gene not confidently named. The CDR3 is CASSFKSSYNSPLHF. In nucleotide form, the sequence is TGTGCCAGCAGTTTTAAGAGCTCCTATAATTCACCCCTCCACTTT.